A selection of T cell receptor beta chains follows, all from one sample in a study of regulatory T cells in long-lasting Graves disease. A single record per CDR3 protein comes from TCRdb applying MiXCR to the multiplex PCR reads. Of under 800,000 distinct CDR3 sequences listed, around 17% are singletons. These sequences were also reported in another study, on T cells in Graves' hyperthyroidism and ophthalmopathy.

This sample comprised peripheral blood mononuclear cells (PBMCs), obtained at new diagnosis, from a patient treated with antithyroid drugs. These receptors were taken from a woman in her twenties or thirties with Graves disease. Both conserved end residues are part of each CDR3. Each record gives: D gene, V gene, J gene, clone size, CDR3 DNA, CDR3 protein. A D gene is named only where the DNA matches it firmly. The size entry is marked missing in some rows and otherwise reads once, few, many or a size class.

D: -
V: TRBV24-1
J: TRBJ2-6
size: -
DNA: TGTGCCACCAGTGATCCCGCCGCCTCTGGGGCCAACGTCCTGACTTTC
CDR3: CATSDPAASGANVLTF

D: -
V: TRBV3-1
J: TRBJ2-2
size: -
DNA: TGTGCCAGCAGCCAAGAGGCCAAGGGAATATTCACCGGGGAGCTGTTTTTT
CDR3: CASSQEAKGIFTGELFF

D: -
V: TRBV20-1
J: TRBJ2-7
size: -
DNA: TGCAGTGCTCAACCAGCTGTTACCTACGAGCAGTACTTC
CDR3: CSAQPAVTYEQYF

D: -
V: TRBV20-1
J: TRBJ1-1
size: many
DNA: TGCAGTGCTACCTTAAGGGCAAACACTGAAGCTTTCTTT
CDR3: CSATLRANTEAFF

D: -
V: TRBV3-1
J: TRBJ1-4
size: few
DNA: TGTGCCAGCAGCCTGATGGGGCGGAATGAAAAACTGTTTTTT
CDR3: CASSLMGRNEKLFF

D: -
V: TRBV11-3
J: TRBJ2-3
size: few
DNA: TGTGCCAGCTCGGGGGGCAGGAAGGATACGCAGTATTTT
CDR3: CASSGGRKDTQYF

D: TRBD1
V: TRBV18
J: TRBJ1-4
size: many
DNA: TGTGCCAGCTCACCTACAGGGGGCATTGAAAAACTGTTTTTT
CDR3: CASSPTGGIEKLFF

D: -
V: TRBV12-3/TRBV12-4
J: TRBJ1-3
size: many
DNA: TGTGCCAGCAGTTTGGGTGGATATGGAAACACCATATATTTT
CDR3: CASSLGGYGNTIYF

D: -
V: TRBV30
J: TRBJ1-5
size: -
DNA: TGTGCCTGGGGGAACCCCGGTCAGCCCCAGCATTTT
CDR3: CAWGNPGQPQHF

D: -
V: TRBV4-2
J: TRBJ2-1
size: few
DNA: TGTGCCAGCAGCCAAGCTAACGTCCGGGAAAGGCAGTTCTTC
CDR3: CASSQANVRERQFF

D: -
V: TRBV7-9
J: TRBJ1-2
size: many
DNA: TGTGCCAGCAGCTTAGGCCTGGGAGATGGCTACACCTTC
CDR3: CASSLGLGDGYTF